The 2 T cell receptor beta chains reported below all come from one sample, sequenced in a study of cytomegalovirus exposure and HLA in healthy donors. TCRdb keeps only in-frame clones here, not all; method: immunoSEQ multiplex PCR. The table records about 130,000 clones, 94% of them present only once. Sequencing was performed on PBMCs. The receptors were gathered from a woman aged 18-35 years in good health and CMV-seronegative.

A word on this clone: Other DNA sequences of this sample code for an identical CDR3. V usage is TRBV5-1 and J usage is TRBJ1-1; TRBD1 is a possible D gene (6 bases). CDR3 size: 14 residues. Germline V CDR1 and CDR2: SGHRS, YFSETQ. V was trimmed by 0 bases and J by 1 base, leaving 7 bases between them. The CDR3 is CASSLEGGNTEAFF. CDR3 bases: TGCGCCAGCAGCTTGGAAGGGGGGAACACTGAAGCTTTCTTT. Complete variable domain (other parts from reference TRBV5-1 and TRBJ1-1): KAGVTQTPRYLIKTRGQQVTLSCSPISGHRSVSWYQQTPGQGLQFLFEYFSETQRNKGNFPGRFSGRQFSNSRSEMNVSTLELGDSALYLCASSLEGGNTEAFFGQGTRLTVV.

V usage is TRBV7-9 and J usage is TRBJ2-5; D is possibly TRBD1 (5 bases). The V end lost 7 bases, the J end lost 1 base, and 10 bases lay between the germline ends. Germline V gene lookup returns CDR1 SEHNR and CDR2 FQNEAQ (reference sequence). This CDR3 is built from 13 residues. The DNA of the CDR3 is TGTGCCAGCAAGGGGCAAATCCAAGAGACCCAGTACTTC. Its translation is CASKGQIQETQYF.